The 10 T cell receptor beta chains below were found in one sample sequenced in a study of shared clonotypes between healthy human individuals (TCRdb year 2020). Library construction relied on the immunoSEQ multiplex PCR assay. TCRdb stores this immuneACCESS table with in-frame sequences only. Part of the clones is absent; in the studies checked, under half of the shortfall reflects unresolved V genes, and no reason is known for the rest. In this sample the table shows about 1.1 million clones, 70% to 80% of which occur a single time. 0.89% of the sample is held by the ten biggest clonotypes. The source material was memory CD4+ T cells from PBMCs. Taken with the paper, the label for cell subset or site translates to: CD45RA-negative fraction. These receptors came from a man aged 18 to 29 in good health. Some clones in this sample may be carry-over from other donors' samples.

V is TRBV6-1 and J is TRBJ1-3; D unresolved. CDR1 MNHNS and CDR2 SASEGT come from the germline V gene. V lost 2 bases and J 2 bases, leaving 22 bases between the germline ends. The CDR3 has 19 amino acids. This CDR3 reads CASSEPFKGTRAAGNTIYF. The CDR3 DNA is TGTGCCAGCAGTGAACCTTTTAAAGGCACAAGGGCCGCTGGAAACACCATATATTTT.

In DNA form, the CDR3 reads TGTGCCAGCAGTTCCCCTCTAGGGGGGCAGAACACTGAAGCTTTCTTT. Protein sequence: CASSSPLGGQNTEAFF. This chain uses TRBV28 with TRBJ1-1, with a possible D match to TRBD1 (6 bases). This CDR3 is built from 16 residues. Between the trimmed V and J ends, which lost 4 bases and 1 base, there was a span of 16 bases. The germline V gene encodes CDR1 MDHEN and CDR2 SYDVKM.

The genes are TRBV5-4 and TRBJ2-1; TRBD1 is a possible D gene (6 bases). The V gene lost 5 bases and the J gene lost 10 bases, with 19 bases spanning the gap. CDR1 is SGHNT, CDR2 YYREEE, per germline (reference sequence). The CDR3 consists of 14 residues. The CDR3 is CASRMNQGTKEQFF. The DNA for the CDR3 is TGTGCCAGCAGGATGAATCAGGGGACAAAAGAGCAGTTCTTC. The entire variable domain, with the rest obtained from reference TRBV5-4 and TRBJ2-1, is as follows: ETGVTQSPTHLIKTRGQQVTLRCSSQSGHNTVSWYQQALGQGPQFIFQYYREEENGRGNFPPRFSGLQFPNYSSELNVNALELDDSALYLCASRMNQGTKEQFFGPGTRLTVL.

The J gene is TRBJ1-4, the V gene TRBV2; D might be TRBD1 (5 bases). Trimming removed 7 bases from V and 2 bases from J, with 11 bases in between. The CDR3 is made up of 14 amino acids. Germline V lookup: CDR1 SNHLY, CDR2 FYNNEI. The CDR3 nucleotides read TGTGCCAGCAAGCCCGGACATACTAATGAAAAACTGTTTTTT. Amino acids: CASKPGHTNEKLFF. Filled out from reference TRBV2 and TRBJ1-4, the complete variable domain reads EPEVTQTPSHQVTQMGQEVILRCVPISNHLYFYWYRQILGQKVEFLVSFYNNEISEKSEIFDDQFSVERPDGSNFTLKIRSTKLEDSAMYFCASKPGHTNEKLFFGSGTQLSVL.

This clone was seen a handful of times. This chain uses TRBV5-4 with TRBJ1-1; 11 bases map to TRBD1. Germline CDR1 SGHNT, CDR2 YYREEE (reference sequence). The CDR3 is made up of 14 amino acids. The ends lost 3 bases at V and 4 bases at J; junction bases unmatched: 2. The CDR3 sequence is CASSSGQGGTEAFF. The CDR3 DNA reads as TGTGCCAGCAGCTCGGGACAGGGGGGCACTGAAGCTTTCTTT.

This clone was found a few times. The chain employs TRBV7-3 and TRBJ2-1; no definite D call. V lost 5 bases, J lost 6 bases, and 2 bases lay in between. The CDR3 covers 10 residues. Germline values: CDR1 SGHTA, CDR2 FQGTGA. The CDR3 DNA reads TGTGCCAGCAGCGGCAATGAGCAGTTCTTC. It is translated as CASSGNEQFF.

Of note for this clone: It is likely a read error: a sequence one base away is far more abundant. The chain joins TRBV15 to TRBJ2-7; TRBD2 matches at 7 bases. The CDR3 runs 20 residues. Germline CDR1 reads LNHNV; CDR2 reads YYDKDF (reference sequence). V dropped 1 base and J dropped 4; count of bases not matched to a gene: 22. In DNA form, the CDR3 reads TGTGCCACCAGCAGAGGCAGGGATTGGGGAGCGGGACCACATCGGTACGAGCAGTACTTC. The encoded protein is CATSRGRDWGAGPHRYEQYF.

The CDR3 region has the DNA TGTGCCAGTAGCCTTTTTACCACTGGAGAGGCTGAAGCTTTCTTT. It translates to CASSLFTTGEAEAFF. This sequence joins TRBV19 and TRBJ1-1; unclear D gene. The CDR3 totals 15 residues. The germline V and J ends were trimmed by 6 bases and 6 bases, with 20 bases remaining between them. Germline loops: CDR1 LNHDA, CDR2 SQIVND (reference sequence).

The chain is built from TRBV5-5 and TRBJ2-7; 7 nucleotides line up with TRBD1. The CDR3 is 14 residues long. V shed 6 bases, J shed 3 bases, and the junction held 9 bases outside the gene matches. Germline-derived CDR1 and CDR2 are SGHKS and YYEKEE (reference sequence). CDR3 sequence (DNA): TGTGCCAGCACCTCTCCAGGGACAGTCTACGAGCAGTACTTC. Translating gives CASTSPGTVYEQYF.

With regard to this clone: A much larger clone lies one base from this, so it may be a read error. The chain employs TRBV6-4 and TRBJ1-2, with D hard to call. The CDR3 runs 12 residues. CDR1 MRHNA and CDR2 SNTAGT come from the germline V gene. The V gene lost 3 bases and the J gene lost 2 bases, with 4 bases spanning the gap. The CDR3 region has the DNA TGTGCCAGCAGTGAACAGAACTATGGCTACACCTTC. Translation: CASSEQNYGYTF.